These T cell receptor beta chains were read from a single sample in a study of blood T cell repertoires in COVID-19. The repertoire was sequenced with immunoSEQ multiplex PCR; TCRdb's copy has only in-frame clones and lacks some. This table has 300,000 to 350,000 clones, under 95% appearing once. The sample was peripheral blood. These receptors were obtained from a woman aged 18-30 years who had recovered from COVID-19. CDR3s include the opening cysteine and the closing phenylalanine or tryptophan. A D gene is named only where the DNA matches it firmly. Not all rows give a size; the values are once, few, many and, for expanded clones, a class.

>NA|TRBV6-1|TRBJ2-2|NA
TGTGCCAGCAGTGAAAGAGTAGCAGCGAACACCGGGGAGCTGTTTTTT
CASSERVAANTGELFF
>NA|TRBV9|TRBJ1-2|NA
TGTGCCAGCAGCGTAGCGGGGGGCTCTGGCTACACCTTC
CASSVAGGSGYTF
>NA|TRBV19|TRBJ1-1|NA
TGTGCCAGTAGTAAACCTTACAGGGAGAACACTGAAGCTTTCTTT
CASSKPYRENTEAFF
>NA|TRBV5-1|TRBJ2-1|NA
TGCGCCAGCAGCCCCCCGTCGGACAATGAGCAGTTCTTC
CASSPPSDNEQFF
>NA|TRBV27|TRBJ2-2|NA
TGTGCCAGCAGTTTTGGTACAGGAAGGTACACCGGGGAGCTGTTTTTT
CASSFGTGRYTGELFF
>few|TRBV7-9|TRBJ1-3|NA
TGTGCCAGCAGCCTACGGACAGACTCTGGAAACACCATATATTTT
CASSLRTDSGNTIYF
>NA|TRBV3-1/TRBV3-2|TRBJ1-2|NA
TGTGCCAGCAGCGGCGGTAACTATGGCTACACCTTC
CASSGGNYGYTF
>NA|TRBV15|TRBJ2-1|TRBD2
TGTGCCACCAGCCGCGTTAGCGGGACACAGTTCTTC
CATSRVSGTQFF
>NA|TRBV6-2/TRBV6-3|TRBJ1-6|TRBD1
TGTGCCAGCAGTTACAACGGACAGGTCAGGAATTCACCCCTCCACTTT
CASSYNGQVRNSPLHF
>once|TRBV19|TRBJ2-2|NA
TGTGCCAGTAGTATCCCGGAGACGCCCGAGCTGTTTTTT
CASSIPETPELFF
>few|TRBV7-8|TRBJ2-1|NA
TGTGCCAGCAGCCCCCCTACCGAGGATGAGCAGTTCTTC
CASSPPTEDEQFF
>NA|TRBV11-3|TRBJ2-6|NA
TGTGCCAGCAGCCCACTGCTCTCTGGGGCCAACGTCCTGACTTTC
CASSPLLSGANVLTF
>NA|TRBV5-6|TRBJ1-4|NA
TGTGCCAGCAGCTTAACACAGGGTCTCGGGGCAACTAATGAAAAACTGTTTTTT
CASSLTQGLGATNEKLFF
>few|TRBV5-1|TRBJ1-2|TRBD1
TGCGCCAGCAGCTTGGACGGACAGGGCTGGGGCTACACCTTC
CASSLDGQGWGYTF
>NA|TRBV7-9|TRBJ1-1|NA
TGTGCCAGCAGACAATTCACGGCCGGGGGTCCTGAAGCTTTCTTT
CASRQFTAGGPEAFF
>NA|TRBV6-5|TRBJ1-1|TRBD1
TGTGCCAGCAGTTATCGGGACAGTTATTCTGCTGAAGCTTTCTTT
CASSYRDSYSAEAFF
>NA|TRBV7-6|TRBJ1-3|NA
TGTGCCAGCAGCTTAGTTCAAGCGGGGGCTGGAAACACCATATATTTT
CASSLVQAGAGNTIYF
>NA|TRBV4-1|TRBJ2-1|TRBD2
TGCGCCAGCAGCCTTCCAACTACTTATAGCGGGAGGGCCCCGATTTGGGGGCAGTTCTTC
CASSLPTTYSGRAPIWGQFF
>NA|TRBV6-2/TRBV6-3|TRBJ2-2|TRBD1
TGTGCCAGCAGCAACTCCGGGACAGTCACCGGGGAGCTGTTTTTT
CASSNSGTVTGELFF
>NA|TRBV4-3|TRBJ1-3|TRBD1
TGCGCCAGCAGCCAACAGACAGACGCCGGGACAGGGCAGCCTCCGGAAGGAAACACCATATATTTT
CASSQQTDAGTGQPPEGNTIYF
>NA|TRBV29-1|TRBJ2-3|TRBD2
TGCAGCGTTGAATTTAGCGGGACCCTCACAGATACGCAGTATTTT
CSVEFSGTLTDTQYF
>NA|TRBV18|TRBJ2-4|NA
TGTGCCAGCTCACCCCCAGGGATGGACATTCAGTACTTC
CASSPPGMDIQYF
>NA|TRBV10-3|TRBJ1-2|NA
TGTGCCATCAGTGATATCAGGGCTTTCGGTGACTATGGCTACACCTTC
CAISDIRAFGDYGYTF